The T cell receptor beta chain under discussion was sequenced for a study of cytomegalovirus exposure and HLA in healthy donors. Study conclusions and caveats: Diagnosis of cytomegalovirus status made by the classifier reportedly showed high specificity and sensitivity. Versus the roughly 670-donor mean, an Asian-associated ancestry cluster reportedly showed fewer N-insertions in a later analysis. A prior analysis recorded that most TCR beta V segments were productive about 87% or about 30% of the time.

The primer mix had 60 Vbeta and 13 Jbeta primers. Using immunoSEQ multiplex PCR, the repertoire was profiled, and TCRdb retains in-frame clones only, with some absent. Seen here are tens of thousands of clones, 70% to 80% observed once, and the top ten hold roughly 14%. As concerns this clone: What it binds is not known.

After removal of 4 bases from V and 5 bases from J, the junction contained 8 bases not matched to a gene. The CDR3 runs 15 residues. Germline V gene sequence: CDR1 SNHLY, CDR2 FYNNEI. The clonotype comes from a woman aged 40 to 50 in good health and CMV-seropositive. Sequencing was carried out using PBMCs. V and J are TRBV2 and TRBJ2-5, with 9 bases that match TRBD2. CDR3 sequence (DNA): TGTGCCAGCAGTGGTCCGGGACTAGCTTCGGAGACCCAGTACTTC. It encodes CASSGPGLASETQYF.